This T cell receptor (beta chain) was sequenced during a study of massively parallel sequencing of T cell beta chains (dated by TCRdb to about 2009). At the level of the whole study: The study profiled human TCR beta CDR3 diversity in peripheral blood using 5'-RACE, Illumina short-read sequencing and a dedicated short-read assembly strategy. The paper as a whole reports these results and caveats: A unique TRBV gene could be assigned to only about 23,000 (roughly 70%) of the clonotypes. TRBV usage was found to range from over 0.009% for TRBV17 to about 23% for TRBV20-1, and TRBJ usage was found to range from 1.5% to 2% for TRBJ2-6 to around 17% for TRBJ2-1. A single sequence read was the only support for most clonotypes (21,973 of 33,664), which could in principle inflate the apparent diversity. Since the RNA was pooled from many donors, the results show population-average clonotype abundance and not the repertoire of any individual. Preferential PCR amplification of some TRBV and TRBJ sequences may have skewed the reported gene usage frequencies. CDR3 beta lengths ranging from 21 to 81 nucleotides were observed, with a peak at 45 nucleotides. Among 30,000 to 40,000 distinct clonotypes, about 70% of clonotypes but only around 19% of assemblies were accounted for by single-copy clonotypes. When the data were subsampled, the number of clonotypes climbed linearly as read number increased, indicating that sequencing depth was far from saturation.

The run used an Illumina Genome Analyzer II. Two rounds of nested PCR with TRBC1/TRBC2-specific primers yielded a RACE product of about 520 bp, which was gel-purified. First-strand cDNA was synthesized with a TRBC-specific primer plus a template-switching oligonucleotide, by which a 5' anchor for RACE was provided. Because the RACE amplicon was too long for direct short-read sequencing, the RACE amplicon was concatemerized by ligation and sheared by sonication. PAGE was used to isolate a size fraction of 100 to 300 bp, and that fraction then underwent shotgun sequencing on the Illumina platform. Separate runs on an Illumina GAII yielded 18.8 million 36-nt reads and 21.7 million 50-nt single-end reads. The authors processed their data as follows. The pooled tens of millions of reads were assembled with iSSAKE using parameters -m 15, -o 2 and -r 0.7. De novo CDR3 beta assemblies were seeded by reads aligning to the ends of Ensembl TRBV gene predictions that carried unmatched junctional bases. Clonotype abundance was estimated from the number of matching assembled contigs rather than from raw read depth. After some 2,100 (roughly 6%) of the assembled clonotypes were removed for having in-frame stop codons, some 35,000 productive clonotypes remained. Sanger sequencing of cloned RACE products gave 250 to 350 unique TCR sequences, and 60% to 75% of them were also found in the Illumina assembly. Clones were called with MiXCR by TCRdb after fastp trimmed the public reads at Q25, and only in-frame beta chains were retained. Rows are unified per CDR3 protein, each entry keeping the most common DNA and genes. The V and J calls were determined by TCRdb, not by the authors. A total of fewer than 4,500 distinct CDR3 sequences appear in this sample, 35% to 45% of them only once. The leading ten clones occupy roughly 2.9% of the sample.

All donors in the pool were aged about 18 to 45 years, and the pool included 380 or so males and some 180 females. Peripheral leukocyte polyA+ RNA was isolated from roughly 150 liters of pooled peripheral blood. For starting material, the researchers used a commercial mRNA preparation made from normal human peripheral blood leukocytes pooled across under 700 individuals. This clonotype appeared a single time. Which antigen it targets is not known. One base away there is no much larger clone; base qualities are not given. A solitary read yields weak support. The CDR3 measures 14 amino acids from cysteine to phenylalanine. The sequence is cut down to CDR3 DNA, 42 bases in frame from base 1. V loses 8 bases, J loses 1 base, and the germline ends lie 11 bases apart. CDR1 and CDR2, looked up from the germline V gene, are SGHTA and FQGNSA.

What was sequenced was commercial RNA from peripheral blood pooled from many donors. The sequence derives from a pool of human donors in good health; the sample was commercial RNA pooled from many donors. Recombination connected TRBV7-2 to TRBJ2-2, with TRBD1 as a weak D call on 6 bases. The DNA reads as follows: TGTGCCAGCTCGTGGGGGCTGAACACCGGGGAGCTGTTTTTT. This yields the protein CASSWGLNTGELFF.